These T cell receptor beta chains were read from a single sample in a study of blood T cells in healthy people across ages. One entry per CDR3 protein, called by TCRdb with MiXCR from the 5' RACE reads. Of over 1,500,000 distinct CDR3 sequences detected, just under 50% appear once; the ten largest clones hold 2.1%. Sequencing used blood. The receptors derive from a woman in her thirties or forties in good health. Both conserved end residues are trimmed from each CDR3. Fields, in order: J gene, V gene, CDR3 length, CDR3 protein.

>TRBJ2-7|TRBV28|11
ATSDRNSYEQY
>TRBJ2-7|TRBV20-1|14
SASGGLAGGLYEQY
>TRBJ1-2|TRBV6-4|15
ASSEDSSPADLRGYT
>TRBJ2-5|TRBV5-1|13
ASSGGTSGQETQY
>TRBJ2-7|TRBV11-2|13
ASSSRRLAVYEQY
>TRBJ2-7|TRBV7-2|13
ASSGRAPNSYEQY
>TRBJ2-3|TRBV20-1|10
SARVGAGTQY
>TRBJ1-2|TRBV6-5|14
ASSTYWDSSNYGYT
>TRBJ2-7|TRBV2|11
ASTRADRYEQY
>TRBJ2-1|TRBV11-2|12
ASSLGAGYDEQF
>TRBJ2-5|TRBV10-3|12
AISETAEWGAQY
>TRBJ1-1|TRBV7-3|11
ASSRALNTEAF
>TRBJ2-1|TRBV27|14
ASSSVLAGSYNEQF
>TRBJ2-3|TRBV27|13
ASSRPSDSATTQY
>TRBJ2-7|TRBV6-6|13
ASSRGAGGHYEQY
>TRBJ2-7|TRBV6-2/TRBV6-3|12
ASSLAGGINEQY
>TRBJ2-5|TRBV7-9|14
ASSPYSGNAQETQY
>TRBJ2-3|TRBV7-2|13
ASLLAGGRADTQY
>TRBJ2-4|TRBV4-3|16
ASSQGQGMAVAKNIQY
>TRBJ2-7|TRBV6-2/TRBV6-3|12
ASKETGSYYEQY
>TRBJ2-3|TRBV6-6|13
ASSYSRDRVDTQY
>TRBJ1-3|TRBV6-6|12
ASMMGQSGNTIY
>TRBJ1-2|TRBV6-2/TRBV6-3|14
ASSSRDRGRNYGYT
>TRBJ2-1|TRBV9|13
ASSDSTGGRNEQF
>TRBJ2-5|TRBV18|13
ASSPAGRPGETQY
>TRBJ2-7|TRBV3-1|11
ATSSRGHNEQY
>NA|TRBV18|13
ASSPRQGPSRTQY
>TRBJ2-5|TRBV27|12
ASRGQGAPLPQY
>TRBJ2-4|TRBV11-2|16
ASSLLPPGQLAKNIQY
>TRBJ2-1|TRBV7-2|14
ASTWGGIVGYNEQF
>TRBJ2-7|TRBV29-1|11
SVVKGPAYEQY
>TRBJ2-2|TRBV12-3/TRBV12-4|14
ASSLSEGRGTGELF
>TRBJ2-7|TRBV4-1|14
ASSQLAGQPRNEQY
>TRBJ1-2|TRBV28|13
ASSTWGRKNYGYT
>TRBJ1-1|TRBV9|12
ASSVVEGHTEAF
>TRBJ2-3|TRBV20-1|15
SARDLEQGWSTDTQY
>TRBJ1-4|TRBV10-3|11
ATRTGRNEKLF
>NA|TRBV24-1|13
ATRGTGAKGETQY
>NA|TRBV10-1|13
ASSRGTGGKYEQY
>TRBJ2-7|TRBV20-1|9
SAYNINEQY
>TRBJ2-7|TRBV2|14
ASSGLAGPTRYEQY
>TRBJ1-2|TRBV6-5|12
ASSYQTEGYGYT
>TRBJ2-7|TRBV6-2/TRBV6-3|11
ASRGDLLREQY
>TRBJ2-7|TRBV4-3|14
ASSQGFGGPSYEQY
>NA|TRBV3-1|14
ASSQRTSGSYNEQY
>TRBJ1-2|TRBV20-1|10
SARLQGNGYT
>TRBJ1-2|TRBV12-3/TRBV12-4|11
ASSFGGALGYT
>TRBJ2-1|TRBV4-1|11
ASSQDLYNEQF
>TRBJ2-5|TRBV12-3/TRBV12-4|13
ASSWYRGSQETQY